Listed here are 30 T cell receptor beta chains from one sample, sequenced in a study of CD8 T cells in Susac syndrome. RNA totalling roughly 0.5 to 1 ug underwent reverse transcription with random hexamers. TCRdb re-called the immunoSEQ multiplex PCR reads through MiXCR, storing one row per CDR3 protein. The top ten clones hold approximately 0.15% of a sample with around 110,000 distinct CDR3 sequences, under 96% of them seen once. The source material was CD4+ T cells from PBMCs. These receptors were obtained from a human donor with Susac syndrome.

The chain employs TRBV27 and TRBJ2-7; unclear D gene. This CDR3 region has 10 residues. The germline V gene encodes CDR1 MNHEY and CDR2 SMNVEV (reference sequence). The germline V and J ends were trimmed by 8 bases and 7 bases, with 9 bases remaining between them. The CDR3 loop reads CASGVREQYF. In DNA form, the CDR3 reads TGTGCCAGCGGGGTCAGGGAGCAGTACTTC.

The chain combines TRBV12-3 or TRBV12-4 with TRBJ1-2; 7 nucleotides match TRBD1. The J segment lost 0 bases and the V segment lost 5 bases, leaving 6 bases of the junction unmatched. This CDR3 comprises 15 residues. CDR3 residues: CASSHRQGSNYGYTF. For the CDR3, the DNA is TGTGCCAGCAGTCACCGACAGGGTTCTAACTATGGCTACACCTTC.

DNA of the CDR3: TGTGCCAGCAGCCTCTCCAGGAACACCGGGGAGCTGTTTTTT. Residues: CASSLSRNTGELFF. The rearrangement uses TRBV14 and TRBJ2-2, with no clear D. Germline V gene lookup returns CDR1 SGHDN and CDR2 FVKESK. The CDR3 totals 14 residues. The V and J ends lost 4 bases and 1 base respectively, with 7 bases between them.

This chain uses TRBV18 with TRBJ2-1, with TRBD1 matching over 9 bases. The CDR3 runs to 15 residues. The trim removed 6 bases at V and 3 bases at J, leaving 6 bases unmatched. Looked up from germline, CDR1 is KGHSH and CDR2 is LQKENI. CDR3 in DNA: TGTGCCAGCTCGTTTGGACAGGGGAACTACAATGAGCAGTTCTTC. Amino acids: CASSFGQGNYNEQFF.

The chain carries TRBV7-3 and TRBJ2-4, with D unresolved. V lost 5 bases and J lost 6, with 14 bases in between. The germline V gene encodes CDR1 SGHTA and CDR2 FQGTGA. The CDR3 is 14 amino acids. As DNA, the CDR3 is TGTGCCAGCAGCCCTGACGACGGCCTAAACATTCAGTACTTC. This codes for CASSPDDGLNIQYF.

This rearrangement joins TRBV29-1 to TRBJ2-7; 7 positions match TRBD1. The CDR3 has 13 residues. Trimming took 4 bases from V and 4 from J; bases not matched to a gene: 7. Germline CDR1 SQVTM, CDR2 ANQGSEA. The DNA of the CDR3 is TGCAGCGTTGTTCGTCAGGGGGTATACGAGCAGTACTTC. It codes for CSVVRQGVYEQYF.

CDR3 coding DNA: TGCGCCAGCAGTATGGACGGGAACACTGAAGCTTTCTTT. Translated, it gives CASSMDGNTEAFF. The genes are TRBV5-1 and TRBJ1-1; D unclear. CDR1 is SGHRS and CDR2 is YFSETQ in the germline V gene. This CDR3 has 13 amino acids. The V and J ends lost 5 bases and 1 base respectively, with 9 bases between them.

CDR3 DNA sequence: TGTGCCAGCTCACCTATGGCGGACACAGATACGCAGTATTTT. It is translated as CASSPMADTDTQYF. The chain is built from TRBV18 and TRBJ2-3; D not certain. The CDR3 sequence is 14 residues long. The germline gives CDR1 KGHSH, CDR2 LQKENI. V gave up 3 bases and J gave up 2 bases, with 9 bases separating them.

The rearrangement uses TRBV7-2 and TRBJ2-3; 10 bases align to TRBD2. Germline values: CDR1 SGHTA, CDR2 FQGNSA. V trimming: 8 bases; J trimming: 4 bases; junction bases outside the gene matches: 9. The CDR3 runs to 15 residues. CDR3 sequence (DNA): TGTGCCAGCGAGCGGGAGGGCCTCGAGTCAGATACGCAGTATTTT. Its protein is CASEREGLESDTQYF.

The rearrangement links TRBV3-1 to TRBJ1-1; TRBD1 matches 7 bases. V shed 6 bases and J 3 bases; nucleotides not matched to a gene: 1. The CDR3 length is 12 residues. Germline CDR1 LGHDT, CDR2 YNNKEL (reference sequence). The CDR3 nucleotides are TGTGCCAGCAGAGACAGGGACACTGAAGCTTTCTTT. Residues: CASRDRDTEAFF.

This chain joins TRBV27 and TRBJ2-4, with D tentatively TRBD1 or TRBD2 (5 bases each). V lost 6 bases to trimming and J lost 7 bases, with 19 bases between them. This CDR3 has 15 amino acids. Germline CDR1 is MNHEY and CDR2 is SMNVEV (reference sequence). The CDR3 nucleotides read TGTGCCAGCAGCCGGCCCGGGACGGTGGGGAACATTCAGTACTTC. This encodes CASSRPGTVGNIQYF.

This sequence joins TRBV7-2 and TRBJ1-1, with D perhaps matching TRBD1 (6 bases). The CDR3 has 14 residues. Germline CDR1 SGHTA, CDR2 FQGNSA. CDR3 sequence (DNA): TGTGCTGCAGGGGCTCGAAGAGGTCGCACTGAAGCTTTCTTT. Translated: CAAGARRGRTEAFF.

This clonotype was observed once. The V call is TRBV12-3 or TRBV12-4, the J call TRBJ2-1, with 7 bases lining up with TRBD1. Unmatched junction bases numbered 5, after V lost 7 bases and J lost 2 bases. The CDR3 sequence is 14 residues long. CDR3 amino acids: CASNRDSTYNEQFF. The CDR3 DNA sequence: TGTGCCAGCAACCGGGACAGTACCTACAATGAGCAGTTCTTC.

The chain recombines TRBV6-1 with TRBJ2-5, with 10 bases identical to TRBD1. CDR1 and CDR2 from the germline V gene are MNHNS and SASEGT. V shed 6 bases and J 4 bases; nucleotides not matched to a gene: 8. The CDR3 consists of 15 residues. Written as DNA, the CDR3 is TGTGCCAGCAGCCTCGGGACAGGGGTCGGAGAGACCCAGTACTTC. Encoded protein: CASSLGTGVGETQYF.

The chain is built from TRBV7-9 and TRBJ2-4; 7 nucleotides agree with TRBD1. Germline lookup yields CDR1 SEHNR and CDR2 FQNEAQ (reference sequence). CDR3 length equals 15 residues. V shed 5 bases, J shed 2 bases, and the junction held 6 bases outside the gene matches. The CDR3 sequence: CASSHRGETKNIQYF. For the CDR3, the DNA is TGTGCCAGCAGCCACAGGGGAGAGACCAAAAACATTCAGTACTTC.

The CDR3 region has the DNA TGCGCCAGCAGCTTGGGGCCAGGGGGCATGGACGAGCAGTACTTC. This gives the protein CASSLGPGGMDEQYF. V and J are TRBV5-1 and TRBJ2-7; 8 bases agree with TRBD1. The CDR3 loop spans 15 amino acids. The junction had 7 bases not matched to a gene; V was cut back by 0 bases and J by 5 bases. In germline, CDR1 is SGHRS, CDR2 YFSETQ.

The genes are TRBV3-1 and TRBJ2-7, with D hard to call. The CDR3 is 14 amino acids. Germline V lookup: CDR1 LGHDT, CDR2 YNNKEL (reference sequence). V was shortened by 3 bases and J by 3 bases, with 12 bases between the two germline ends. CDR3 amino acids: CASSQSASLYEQYF. Here the CDR3 DNA reads TGTGCCAGCAGCCAGAGCGCGAGTCTCTACGAGCAGTACTTC.

The CDR3 loop reads CASSPGTSGSGGELFF. The CDR3 bases are TGTGCCAGCAGCCCCGGGACTAGCGGGAGCGGCGGGGAGCTGTTTTTT. J is TRBJ2-2 and V is TRBV3-1, with 14 nucleotides matching TRBD2. The germline gives CDR1 LGHDT, CDR2 YNNKEL (reference sequence). Unmatched junction bases numbered 5, after V lost 4 bases and J lost 7 bases. This CDR3 comprises 16 residues.

The rearrangement links TRBV18 to TRBJ1-1; D gene uncertain. The germline V gene has CDR1 KGHSH and CDR2 LQKENI. V was shortened by 3 bases and J by 1 base, with 6 bases between the two germline ends. The CDR3 consists of 13 residues. The CDR3 is CASSPTQNTEAFF. The DNA of the CDR3 is TGTGCCAGCTCACCGACACAGAACACTGAAGCTTTCTTT.

The J gene is TRBJ2-5, the V gene TRBV4-2; no definite D call. Germline V gene data show CDR1 as LGHNA and CDR2 as YNFKEQ. The V and J ends lost 0 bases and 4 bases respectively, with 6 bases between them. The CDR3 contains 13 residues. CDR3 residues: CASSQDPIETQYF. Here the CDR3 DNA reads TGTGCCAGCAGCCAAGATCCGATAGAGACCCAGTACTTC.

The chain recombines TRBV4-2 with TRBJ1-2; 9 bases are a match to TRBD1. The germline V gene has CDR1 LGHNA and CDR2 YNFKEQ. This CDR3 is built from 15 residues. With 1 base clipped from V and 2 bases from J, the junction kept 2 bases outside the gene matches. CDR3 amino acids: CASSQGGQGNYGYTF. In nucleotides, the CDR3 is TGTGCCAGCAGCCAAGGAGGACAGGGGAACTATGGCTACACCTTC.

The J gene is TRBJ2-3, the V gene TRBV6-1; D is possibly TRBD2 (6 bases). This CDR3 region has 16 residues. Trimming removed 6 bases at V and 1 base at J, with 17 bases between. Germline loops: CDR1 MNHNS, CDR2 SASEGT. CDR3 sequence: CASSSKSASGTDTQYF. The CDR3 DNA reads TGTGCCAGCAGCAGTAAATCAGCTAGCGGCACAGATACGCAGTATTTT.

The CDR3 coding sequence is TGTGCCAGCTCACTAACCGAAGAGACCCAGTACTTC. Translating gives CASSLTEETQYF. This sequence joins TRBV18 and TRBJ2-5; no clear D gene. This CDR3 is built from 12 residues. Deletions cut 4 bases from V and 3 bases from J, with 6 bases between. Germline V gene sequence: CDR1 KGHSH, CDR2 LQKENI.

This chain's CDR3 is CASSLGNNQPQHF. CDR3 nucleotides: TGTGCCAGCAGTTTAGGGAACAATCAGCCCCAGCATTTT. This chain joins TRBV12-3 or TRBV12-4 and TRBJ1-5; D unresolved. The CDR3 length is 13 residues. V lost 1 base, J lost 3 bases, and 4 bases lay in between.

The rearrangement links TRBV5-4 to TRBJ2-1, with D tentatively TRBD1 (6 bases). The CDR3 extends over 14 amino acids. Between the trimmed V and J ends, which lost 5 bases and 3 bases, there was a span of 12 bases. CDR1 SGHNT and CDR2 YYREEE come from the germline V gene (reference sequence). The CDR3 protein is CASRAGTNYNEQFF. In DNA, the CDR3 is TGTGCCAGCAGAGCCGGGACAAACTACAATGAGCAGTTCTTC.

This chain joins TRBV15 and TRBJ2-7; 9 bases fit TRBD1. CDR1 LNHNV and CDR2 YYDKDF come from the germline V gene (reference sequence). CDR3 length: 13 amino acids. The V segment lost 5 bases and the J segment 11 bases; nucleotides outside the gene matches: 10. The CDR3, as DNA: TGTGCCACCAGCGTCCCGGGACAGGGCCCGGAGTACTTC. This codes for CATSVPGQGPEYF.

The chain carries TRBV20-1 and TRBJ2-1, with D possibly being TRBD1 (5 bases). V was pared by 6 bases and J by 6 bases, with 15 bases between. CDR3 size: 13 residues. Germline CDR1 reads DFQATT; CDR2 reads SNEGSKA (reference sequence). Here the CDR3 DNA reads TGCAGTGCCACCGATTCCAGGGTCAATGAGCAGTTCTTC. It codes for CSATDSRVNEQFF.

The rearrangement uses TRBV5-1 and TRBJ2-5; D call uncertain. CDR1 and CDR2 from the germline V gene are SGHRS and YFSETQ. V was trimmed by 3 bases and J by 2 bases, leaving 11 bases between them. The CDR3 is made up of 14 amino acids. For the CDR3, the DNA is TGCGCCAGCAGCTCGGAAGGACCACAAGAGACCCAGTACTTC. It codes for CASSSEGPQETQYF.

V is TRBV20-1 and J is TRBJ1-1; 7 bases line up with TRBD1. This CDR3 has 13 amino acids. V lost 4 bases and J lost 0; bases outside the gene matches: 2. Per germline, CDR1 DFQATT and CDR2 SNEGSKA (reference sequence). The CDR3 DNA follows: TGCAGTGCTAAGGGACAGCTGAACACTGAAGCTTTCTTT. Its translation: CSAKGQLNTEAFF.

The chain combines TRBV7-8 with TRBJ2-5; D is undetermined. This CDR3 spans 14 amino acids. Germline V gene lookup returns CDR1 SGHVS and CDR2 FQNEAQ. V was shortened by 5 bases and J by 5 bases, with 15 bases between the two germline ends. The CDR3 nucleotides are TGTGCCAGCAGCGCTACGGAACGGTCGGAGACCCAGTACTTC. Its translation is CASSATERSETQYF.